This TCR beta chain comes out of a study of cytotoxic CD8 clonotypes in ibrutinib-treated CLL. Profiled with immunoSEQ multiplex PCR; TCRdb holds only in-frame clones, not every one. The table records about 72,000 clones, 70% to 90% of them present only once. Trimming removed 7 bases from V and 4 bases from J, with 5 bases in between. CDR3 length: 12 residues. Germline assignment: CDR1 MNHNY and CDR2 SVGAGI (reference sequence). The TCR sequence derives from a human donor with chronic lymphocytic leukemia. Specimen: PBMCs, collected at disease progression, from a patient treated with ibrutinib. This rearrangement joins TRBV6-6 to TRBJ1-6; no firm D call. Written as DNA, the CDR3 is TGTGCCAGCAAGGAATATAATTCACCCCTCCACTTT. It specifies CASKEYNSPLHF.